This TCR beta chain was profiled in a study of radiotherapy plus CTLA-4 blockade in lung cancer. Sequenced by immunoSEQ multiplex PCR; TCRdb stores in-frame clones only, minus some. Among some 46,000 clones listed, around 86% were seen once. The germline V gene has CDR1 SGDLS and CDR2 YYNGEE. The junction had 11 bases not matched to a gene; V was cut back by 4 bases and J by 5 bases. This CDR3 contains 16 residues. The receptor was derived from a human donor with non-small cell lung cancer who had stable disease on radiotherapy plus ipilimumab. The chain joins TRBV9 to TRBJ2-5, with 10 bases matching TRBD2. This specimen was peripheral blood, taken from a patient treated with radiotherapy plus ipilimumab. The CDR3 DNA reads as TGTGCCAGCAGCCCTCTTGCTAGCGGGAGTCGTGAGACCCAGTACTTC. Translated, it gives CASSPLASGSRETQYF. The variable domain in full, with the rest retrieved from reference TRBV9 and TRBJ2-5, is DSGVTQTPKHLITATGQRVTLRCSPRSGDLSVYWYQQSLDQGLQFLIQYYNGEERAKGNILERFSAQQFPDLHSELNLSSLELGDSALYFCASSPLASGSRETQYFGPGTRLLVL.